This T cell receptor beta chain was recorded in a study of OX40 agonist ivuxolimab in advanced cancers. Across the whole study: Patients assigned to dose escalation were diagnosed with hepatocellular carcinoma, melanoma, renal cell or head and neck cancer. Earlier anti-PD-1, anti-PD-L1 or anti-CTLA-4 therapy was permitted; 30% to 50% had received some. Two patients with cutaneous melanoma and one with hepatocellular carcinoma, three in total, showed partial responses.

V gave up 2 bases and J gave up 6 bases, with 14 bases separating them. Germline V gene data show CDR1 as MDHEN and CDR2 as SYDVKM. The CDR3 is 15 amino acids. The protocol was immunoSEQ multiplex PCR, while the TCRdb copy is restricted to in-frame clones and leaves out a portion. The table records some 82,000 clones, roughly 88% of them present only once. Study-level findings and limits: CD8+ T cells averaged more expanded clones than CD4+.

On this clone: Its matching antigen is unknown.

This receptor was obtained from an adult with an advanced solid tumor such as melanoma, head and neck, liver or kidney cancer. The specimen comprised CD4+ or CD8+ T cells sorted from blood, sampled in a trial of the OX40 agonist ivuxolimab. V gene TRBV28 combines with J gene TRBJ1-5; D remains unclear. CDR3 coding DNA: TGTGCCAGCAGTTTAAGCTCCGGGTACGGTCAGCCCCAGCATTTT. Residues: CASSLSSGYGQPQHF.